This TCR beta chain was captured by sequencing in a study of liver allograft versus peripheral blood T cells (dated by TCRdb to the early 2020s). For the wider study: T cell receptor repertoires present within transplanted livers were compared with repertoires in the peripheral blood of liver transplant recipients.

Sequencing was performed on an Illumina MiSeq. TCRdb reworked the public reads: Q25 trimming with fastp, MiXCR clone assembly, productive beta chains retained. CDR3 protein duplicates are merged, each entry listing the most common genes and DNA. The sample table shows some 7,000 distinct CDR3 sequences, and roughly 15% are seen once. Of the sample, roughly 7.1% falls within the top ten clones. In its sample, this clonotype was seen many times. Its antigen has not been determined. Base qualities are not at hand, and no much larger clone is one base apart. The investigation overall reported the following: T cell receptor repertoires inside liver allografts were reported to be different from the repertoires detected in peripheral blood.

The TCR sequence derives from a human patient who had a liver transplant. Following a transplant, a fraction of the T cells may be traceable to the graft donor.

The CDR3: CASSSGQEPPYNSPLHF. The nucleotide sequence reads as follows: TGTGCCAGCAGCTCGGGACAGGAGCCACCCTATAATTCACCCCTCCACTTT. The V and J genes are TRBV5-4 and TRBJ1-6; 8 bases in the junction line up with TRBD1. CDR1 and CDR2 are read off the germline V gene (reference sequence) as SGHNT and YYREEE. Inclusive of the bounding cysteine and phenylalanine, the CDR3 is 17 residues long. Only the CDR3 part of the read is kept: 51 bases, read in frame from the first base. Here V drops 3 bases and J drops 2 bases, and the junction holds 7 bases not matched to any gene.